This T cell receptor (beta chain) originates from a study of blood T cell repertoires in COVID-19. Study overall: Whether acute or convalescent, the COVID-19 samples came from the United States, Italy and Spain. Nucleic acid was either cDNA or gDNA, and it came from T cells, B-cell-depleted T cells, or PBMCs.

How the authors handled the data: Estimates of nucleated cell counts were drawn from the amplification of reference gene primers. Clones were read by immunoSEQ multiplex PCR, and TCRdb kept only the in-frame ones, dropping some. The DNA gave D and trimming, while V, J and clone size come from that table. Of around 140,000 clones listed, approximately 90% are singletons. CDR1 and CDR2 from the germline V gene are WSHSY and SAAADI. The CDR3 covers 13 residues. The V and J ends lost 3 bases and 10 bases respectively, with 16 bases between them. Sequences were obtained from peripheral blood. V usage is TRBV10-2 and J usage is TRBJ2-7, with D possibly TRBD1 on 5 matching bases. The TCR sequence derives from a woman in her forties or fifties with acute or convalescent COVID-19. The CDR3 spells CASSEDWGRPQYF. The CDR3, as DNA: TGCGCCAGCAGTGAAGATTGGGGCCGTCCACAGTACTTC.